Described below is a single T cell receptor (beta chain) sequence and its context. V lost 6 bases to trimming and J lost 0 bases, with 9 bases between them. This CDR3 contains 13 residues. Looked up from germline, CDR1 is MDHEN and CDR2 is SYDVKM. The entry originates in a study of blood T cell repertoires in COVID-19. Study context: Samples came from the United States, Italy and Spain, spanning acute and convalescent COVID-19. Sources were T cells, B-cell-depleted T cells, or PBMCs; the material itself was cDNA or gDNA.

In the source study's methods: How many nucleated cells were present was estimated from reference gene primer amplification. Libraries were prepared by immunoSEQ multiplex PCR; TCRdb keeps only in-frame clonotypes and omits some of them. The DNA gave D and trimming, while V, J and clone size come from that table. The profile covers 60,000 or so clones, with approximately 80% appearing a single time and 25% taken by the ten largest. The TCR comes from a human donor in a cohort sampled during active COVID-19. The rearrangement links TRBV28 to TRBJ2-7, with D possibly matching TRBD2 (5 bases). The sample consisted of peripheral blood. CDR3 nucleotide sequence: TGTGCCAGCAGACCTGGGAGCTCCTACGAGCAGTACTTC. It encodes CASRPGSSYEQYF.